This T cell receptor beta chain was obtained from a study of T cell changes during pregnancy in multiple sclerosis. The CDR3 extends over 19 amino acids. Germline V gene lookup returns CDR1 SGHVS and CDR2 FQNEAQ. J was trimmed by 4 bases and V by 0 bases; bases with no gene match: 9. TCRdb's table, derived via immunoSEQ multiplex PCR, lists solely in-frame clones and lacks some. The data contain tens of thousands of clones, over 80% of them singletons. The origin of this receptor is a female donor with multiple sclerosis, enrolled in a pregnancy study. J is TRBJ2-5 and V is TRBV7-8; 15 nucleotides match TRBD2. The source material was CD4+ T cells from peripheral blood mononuclear cells, sampled in the third trimester of pregnancy. DNA for the CDR3: TGTGCCAGCAGCTTAGCATCTCAGGGACTAGCGGGAGGAGTAGAGACCCAGTACTTC. Translated: CASSLASQGLAGGVETQYF.